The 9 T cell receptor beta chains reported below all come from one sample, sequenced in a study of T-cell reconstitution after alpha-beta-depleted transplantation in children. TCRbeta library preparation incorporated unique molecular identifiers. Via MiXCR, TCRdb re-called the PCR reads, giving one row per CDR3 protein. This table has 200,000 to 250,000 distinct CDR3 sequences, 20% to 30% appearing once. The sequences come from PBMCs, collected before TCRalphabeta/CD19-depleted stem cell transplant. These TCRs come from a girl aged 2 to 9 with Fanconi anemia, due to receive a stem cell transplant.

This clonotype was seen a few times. CDR3 bases: TGCAGCGTTGAAAAGGTCTGGGGGCCGTTCTTC. Encoded protein: CSVEKVWGPFF. The chain links TRBV29-1 to TRBJ2-1; D is perhaps TRBD1 (6 bases). This CDR3 is built from 11 residues. Germline V CDR1 and CDR2: SQVTM, ANQGSEA. V was cut by 2 bases and J by 15 bases, with 14 bases left in between.

This CDR3 is CASSPQLYQETQYF. In DNA form, the CDR3 reads TGTGCCAGCAGTCCCCAGCTGTACCAAGAGACCCAGTACTTC. The chain uses TRBV25-1 and TRBJ2-5; D is undetermined. In germline, CDR1 is MGHDK, CDR2 SYGVNS. This CDR3 has 14 amino acids. Trimming cost V 5 bases and J 0 bases, with 10 bases left between them.

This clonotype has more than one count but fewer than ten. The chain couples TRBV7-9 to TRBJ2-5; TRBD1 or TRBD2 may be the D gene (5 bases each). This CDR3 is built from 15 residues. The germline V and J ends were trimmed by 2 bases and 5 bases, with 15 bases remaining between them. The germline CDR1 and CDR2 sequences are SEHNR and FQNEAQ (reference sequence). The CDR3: CASSLILGPRETQYF. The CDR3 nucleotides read TGTGCCAGCAGCTTAATACTGGGACCGAGGGAGACCCAGTACTTC.

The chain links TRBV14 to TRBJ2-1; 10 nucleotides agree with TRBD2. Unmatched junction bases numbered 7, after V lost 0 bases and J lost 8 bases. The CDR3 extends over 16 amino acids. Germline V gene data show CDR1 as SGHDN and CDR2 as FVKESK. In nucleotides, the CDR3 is TGTGCCAGCAGCCAAGATGCCAGCGGGGGGGCCGATGAGCAGTTCTTC. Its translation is CASSQDASGGADEQFF.

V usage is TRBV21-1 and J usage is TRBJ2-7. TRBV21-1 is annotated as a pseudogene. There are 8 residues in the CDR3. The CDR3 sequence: CASSKPEF. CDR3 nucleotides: TGTGCCAGCAGCAAACCGGAGTTC.

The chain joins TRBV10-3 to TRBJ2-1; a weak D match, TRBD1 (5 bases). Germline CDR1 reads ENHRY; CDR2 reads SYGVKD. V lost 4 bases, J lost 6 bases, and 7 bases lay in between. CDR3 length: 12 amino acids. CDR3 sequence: CAISGTTNEQFF. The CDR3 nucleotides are TGTGCCATCAGTGGGACAACCAATGAGCAGTTCTTC.

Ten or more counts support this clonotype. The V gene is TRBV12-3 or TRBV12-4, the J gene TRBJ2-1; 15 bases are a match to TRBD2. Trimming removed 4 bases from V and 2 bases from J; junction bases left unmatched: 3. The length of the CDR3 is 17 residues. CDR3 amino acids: CASSWTSGRVTYNEQFF. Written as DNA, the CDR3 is TGTGCCAGCAGTTGGACTAGCGGGAGGGTGACCTACAATGAGCAGTTCTTC.

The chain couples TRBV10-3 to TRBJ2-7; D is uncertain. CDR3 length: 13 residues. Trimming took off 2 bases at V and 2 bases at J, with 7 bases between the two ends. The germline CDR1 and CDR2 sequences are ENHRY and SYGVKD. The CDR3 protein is CAISEGYPYEQYF. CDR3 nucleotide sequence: TGTGCCATCAGTGAGGGTTACCCCTACGAGCAGTACTTC.

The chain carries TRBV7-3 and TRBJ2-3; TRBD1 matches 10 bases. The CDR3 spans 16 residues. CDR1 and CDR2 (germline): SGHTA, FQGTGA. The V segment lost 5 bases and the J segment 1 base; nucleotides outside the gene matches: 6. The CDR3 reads CASSTAGTGGTDTQYF. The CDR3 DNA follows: TGTGCCAGCAGCACTGCCGGGACAGGGGGCACAGATACGCAGTATTTT.